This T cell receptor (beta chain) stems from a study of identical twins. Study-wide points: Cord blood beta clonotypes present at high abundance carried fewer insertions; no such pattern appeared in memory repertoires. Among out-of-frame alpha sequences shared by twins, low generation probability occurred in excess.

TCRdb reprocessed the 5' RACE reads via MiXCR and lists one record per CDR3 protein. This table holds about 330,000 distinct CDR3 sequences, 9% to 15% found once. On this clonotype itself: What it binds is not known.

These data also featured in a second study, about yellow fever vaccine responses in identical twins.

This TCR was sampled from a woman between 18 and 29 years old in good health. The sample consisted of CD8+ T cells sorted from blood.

For the CDR3, the DNA is TGTGCCAGCAGCTCCGGTGGTCAGCCCCAGCATTTT. As protein: CASSSGGQPQHF. This chain connects TRBV13 to TRBJ1-5; no clear D gene. Germline values: CDR1 PRHDT, CDR2 FYEKMQ (reference sequence). This CDR3 region has 12 residues. Trimming removed 4 bases from V and 6 bases from J, with 7 bases in between.